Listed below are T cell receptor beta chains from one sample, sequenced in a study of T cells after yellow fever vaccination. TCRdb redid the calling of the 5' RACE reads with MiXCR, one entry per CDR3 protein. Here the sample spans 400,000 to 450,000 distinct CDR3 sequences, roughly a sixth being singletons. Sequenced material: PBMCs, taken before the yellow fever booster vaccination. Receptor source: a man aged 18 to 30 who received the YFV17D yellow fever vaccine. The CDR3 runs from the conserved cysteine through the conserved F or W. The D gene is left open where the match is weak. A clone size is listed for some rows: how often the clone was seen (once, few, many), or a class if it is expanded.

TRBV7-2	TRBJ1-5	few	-	TGTGCCAGCAGCTTAGGCGGGGTAGCCCGGCCCCAGCATTTT	CASSLGGVARPQHF
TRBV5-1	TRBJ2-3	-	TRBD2	TGCGCCAGCAGCTGGGCTAGCGGGGGGATGACAGATACGCAGTATTTT	CASSWASGGMTDTQYF
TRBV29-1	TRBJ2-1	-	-	TGCAGCGTTGGGGGGGGGCGATACAATGAGCAGTTCTTC	CSVGGGRYNEQFF
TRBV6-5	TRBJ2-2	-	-	TGTGCCAGCAGTTCGCGGACAGACACCGGGGAGCTGTTTTTT	CASSSRTDTGELFF
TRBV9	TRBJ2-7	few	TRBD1	TGTGCCAGCAGCGTTGGTCCTGGGGGACAGTACGAGCAGTACTTC	CASSVGPGGQYEQYF
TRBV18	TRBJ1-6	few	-	TGTGCCAGCTCACCTTGGGGGGGGGAGAATTCACCCCTCCACTTT	CASSPWGGENSPLHF
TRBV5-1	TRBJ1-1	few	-	TGCGCCAGCAGCCTCAACTTTGACCAGGGATACACTGAAGCTTTCTTT	CASSLNFDQGYTEAFF
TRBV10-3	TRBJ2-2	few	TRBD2	TGTGCCCTCCGGAGGGAGCGGGGGGGTTCGAACACCGGGGAGCTGTTTTTT	CALRRERGGSNTGELFF
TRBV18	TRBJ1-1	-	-	TGTGCCAGCTCACCGTGGGGACACCGGAACACTGAAGCTTTCTTT	CASSPWGHRNTEAFF
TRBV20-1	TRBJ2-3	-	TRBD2	TGCAGTGCTATTAGCGGGGGCGACGCTACCACAGATACGCAGTATTTT	CSAISGGDATTDTQYF
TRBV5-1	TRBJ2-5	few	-	TGCGCCAGCAGCTTGGCCCCTAGCCGAGAGACCCAGTACTTC	CASSLAPSRETQYF
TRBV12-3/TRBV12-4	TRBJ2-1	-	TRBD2	TGTGCCAGCAGCTTAGCGGGGGGAGGTGAGCAGTTCTTC	CASSLAGGGEQFF
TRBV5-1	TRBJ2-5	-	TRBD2	TGCGCCAGCAGCTTCACGGAGGCTAGCGGGGTGGGGACCCAGTACTTC	CASSFTEASGVGTQYF
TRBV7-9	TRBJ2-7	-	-	TGTGCCAGCAGCCCCAGGAGCACAACCTACGAGCAGTACTTC	CASSPRSTTYEQYF
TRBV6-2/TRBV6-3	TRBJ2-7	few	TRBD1	TGTGCCAGCAGTTACGTCCCGGGACAGCGAGACGAAAGATCGTACGAGCAGTACTTC	CASSYVPGQRDERSYEQYF
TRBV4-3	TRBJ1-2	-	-	TGCGCCAGCAGCCCCGACACCTACTATGGCTACACCTTC	CASSPDTYYGYTF
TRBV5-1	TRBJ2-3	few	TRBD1	TGCGCCAGCAGTTACAGGGGTGGTTACACAGATACGCAGTATTTT	CASSYRGGYTDTQYF
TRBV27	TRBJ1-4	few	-	TGTGCCAGCAGCTCCGACCCGGGCGGTGGGGAAAAACTGTTTTTT	CASSSDPGGGEKLFF
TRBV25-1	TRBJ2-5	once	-	TGTGCCAGCGCCCGGACTGTGGGCCGCCAAGAGACCCAGTACTTC	CASARTVGRQETQYF
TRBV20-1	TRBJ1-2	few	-	TGCAGTGCTAGCCCGGGGTTGGGGCAGAACACCTTC	CSASPGLGQNTF
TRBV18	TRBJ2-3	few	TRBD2	TGTGCCAGCTCACCACCCCGGGATTTAGCGGGAGATACGCAGTATTTT	CASSPPRDLAGDTQYF
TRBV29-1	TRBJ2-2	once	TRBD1	TGCAGCGTTGAAGCGGGGGACAGGGACACCGGGGAGCTGTTTTTT	CSVEAGDRDTGELFF
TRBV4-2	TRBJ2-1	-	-	TGTGCCAGCAGCAGGAGTGGAGTGGCCTACAATGAGCAGTTCTTC	CASSRSGVAYNEQFF
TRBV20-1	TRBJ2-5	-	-	TGCAGTGCTCTTAACAGAGTACAAGAGACCCAGTACTTC	CSALNRVQETQYF
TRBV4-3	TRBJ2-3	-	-	TGCGCCAGCAGCGCGGGGACGGGACCGGATACGCAGTATTTT	CASSAGTGPDTQYF
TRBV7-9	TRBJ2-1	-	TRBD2	TGTGCCAGCAGCTTAGTTCTCCGGGGGGGTCGGCATGAGCAGTTCTTC	CASSLVLRGGRHEQFF
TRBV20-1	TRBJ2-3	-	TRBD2	TGCAGTGCTAGAGATAGCAAGCGGGGGACCAGTGACACAGATACGCAGTATTTT	CSARDSKRGTSDTDTQYF
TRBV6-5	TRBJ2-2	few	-	TGTGCCAGCAGTTACGGGACACCGAACACCGGGGAGCTGTTTTTT	CASSYGTPNTGELFF
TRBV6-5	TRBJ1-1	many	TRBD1	TGTGCCAGCAGTTACCGGACAGGGGGCGGCACTGAAGCTTTCTTT	CASSYRTGGGTEAFF
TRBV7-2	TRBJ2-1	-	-	TGTGCCAGCAATTCGCCGGGGATCAATGAGCAGTTCTTC	CASNSPGINEQFF
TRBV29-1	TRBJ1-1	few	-	TGCAGCGCAACCCCGGACAGCCGAAGAGAAGCTTTCTTT	CSATPDSRREAFF
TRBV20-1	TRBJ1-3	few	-	TGCAGTGCTAGAATAGCCTCTGGAAACACCATATATTTT	CSARIASGNTIYF